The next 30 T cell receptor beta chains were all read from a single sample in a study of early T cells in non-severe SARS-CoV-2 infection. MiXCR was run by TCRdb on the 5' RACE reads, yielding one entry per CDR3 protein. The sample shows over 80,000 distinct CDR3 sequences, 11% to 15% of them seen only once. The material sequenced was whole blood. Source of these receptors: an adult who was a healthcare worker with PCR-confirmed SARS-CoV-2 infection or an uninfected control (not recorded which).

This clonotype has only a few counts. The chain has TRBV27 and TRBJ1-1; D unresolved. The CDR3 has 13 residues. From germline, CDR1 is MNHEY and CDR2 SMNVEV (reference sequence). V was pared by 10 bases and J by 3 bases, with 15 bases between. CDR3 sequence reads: CATHNLRYTEAFF. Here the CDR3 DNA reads TGTGCCACCCACAACCTGAGGTACACTGAAGCTTTCTTT.

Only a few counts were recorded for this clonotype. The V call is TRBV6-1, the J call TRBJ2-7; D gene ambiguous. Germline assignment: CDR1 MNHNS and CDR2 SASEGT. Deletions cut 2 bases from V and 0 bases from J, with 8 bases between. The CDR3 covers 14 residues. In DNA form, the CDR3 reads TGTGCCAGCAGTGAAACTTTTAACTCCTACGAGCAGTACTTC. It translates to CASSETFNSYEQYF.

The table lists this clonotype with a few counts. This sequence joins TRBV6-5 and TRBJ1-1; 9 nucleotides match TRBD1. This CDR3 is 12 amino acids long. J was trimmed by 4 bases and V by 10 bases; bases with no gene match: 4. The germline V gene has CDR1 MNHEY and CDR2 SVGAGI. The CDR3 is CATTGQGTEAFF. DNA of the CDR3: TGTGCCACTACGGGACAGGGCACTGAAGCTTTCTTT.

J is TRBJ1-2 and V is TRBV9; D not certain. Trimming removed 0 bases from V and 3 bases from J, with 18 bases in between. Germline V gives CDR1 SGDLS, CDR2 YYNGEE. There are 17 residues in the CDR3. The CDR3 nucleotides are TGTGCCAGCAGCGTAGGACTGGGCCAGACCGGCTACTATGGCTACACCTTC. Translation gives CASSVGLGQTGYYGYTF.

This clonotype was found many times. The chain's CDR3 is CASSLFLRNTEAFF. The CDR3 DNA reads as TGCGCCAGCAGCTTGTTTCTACGGAACACTGAAGCTTTCTTT. The chain uses TRBV5-1 and TRBJ1-1; D is undetermined. The CDR3 spans 14 residues. V lost 1 base and J 1 base, leaving 8 bases between the germline ends. The germline CDR1 and CDR2 sequences are SGHRS and YFSETQ.

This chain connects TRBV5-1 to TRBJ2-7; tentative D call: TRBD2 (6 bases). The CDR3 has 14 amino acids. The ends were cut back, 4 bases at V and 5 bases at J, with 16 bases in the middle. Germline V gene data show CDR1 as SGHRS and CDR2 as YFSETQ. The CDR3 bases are TGCGCCAGCAGCAAACAGGAGGGGATCCACGAGCAGTACTTC. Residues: CASSKQEGIHEQYF.

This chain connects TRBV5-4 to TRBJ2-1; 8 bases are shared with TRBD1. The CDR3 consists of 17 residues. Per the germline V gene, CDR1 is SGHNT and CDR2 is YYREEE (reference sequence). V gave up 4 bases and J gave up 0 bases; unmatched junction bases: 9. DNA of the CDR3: TGTGCCAGCAGCCCCGACAGGGGAATAGCCTCCTACAATGAGCAGTTCTTC. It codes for CASSPDRGIASYNEQFF.

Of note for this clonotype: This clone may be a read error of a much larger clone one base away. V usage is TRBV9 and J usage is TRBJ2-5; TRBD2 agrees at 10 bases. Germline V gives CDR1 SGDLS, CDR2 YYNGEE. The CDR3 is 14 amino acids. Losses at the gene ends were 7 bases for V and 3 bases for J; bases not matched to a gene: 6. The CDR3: CASGIGLAEETQYF. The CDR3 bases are TGTGCCAGCGGCATTGGACTAGCGGAAGAGACCCAGTACTTC.

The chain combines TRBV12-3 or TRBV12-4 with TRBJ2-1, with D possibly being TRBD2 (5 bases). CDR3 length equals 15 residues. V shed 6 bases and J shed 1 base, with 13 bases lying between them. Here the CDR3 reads CASRGQEASYNEQFF. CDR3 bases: TGTGCCAGCAGGGGCCAGGAGGCTTCCTACAATGAGCAGTTCTTC.

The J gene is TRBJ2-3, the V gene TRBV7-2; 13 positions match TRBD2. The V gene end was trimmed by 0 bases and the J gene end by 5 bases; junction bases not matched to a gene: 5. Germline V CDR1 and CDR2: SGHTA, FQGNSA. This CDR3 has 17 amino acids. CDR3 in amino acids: CASSLATSGGAVDTQYF. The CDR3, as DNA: TGTGCCAGCAGCTTAGCAACTAGCGGGGGGGCCGTAGATACGCAGTATTTT. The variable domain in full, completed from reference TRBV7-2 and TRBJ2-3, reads GAGVSQSPSNKVTEKGKDVELRCDPISGHTALYWYRQSLGQGLEFLIYFQGNSAPDKSGLPSDRFSAERTGGSVSTLTIQRTQQEDSAVYLCASSLATSGGAVDTQYFGPGTRLTVL.

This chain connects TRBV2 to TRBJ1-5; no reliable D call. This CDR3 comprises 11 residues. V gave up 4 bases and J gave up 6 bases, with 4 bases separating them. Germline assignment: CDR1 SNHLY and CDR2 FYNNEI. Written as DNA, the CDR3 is TGTGCCAGCAGTGTCGGTCAGCCCCAGCATTTT. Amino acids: CASSVGQPQHF. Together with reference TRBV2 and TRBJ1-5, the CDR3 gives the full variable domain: EPEVTQTPSHQVTQMGQEVILRCVPISNHLYFYWYRQILGQKVEFLVSFYNNEISEKSEIFDDQFSVERPDGSNFTLKIRSTKLEDSAMYFCASSVGQPQHFGDGTRLSIL.

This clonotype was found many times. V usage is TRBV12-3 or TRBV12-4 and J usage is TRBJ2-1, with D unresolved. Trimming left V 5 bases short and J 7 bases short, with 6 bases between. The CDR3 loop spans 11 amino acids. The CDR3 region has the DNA TGTGCCAGCAGTCGTGTAAATGAGCAGTTCTTC. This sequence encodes CASSRVNEQFF.

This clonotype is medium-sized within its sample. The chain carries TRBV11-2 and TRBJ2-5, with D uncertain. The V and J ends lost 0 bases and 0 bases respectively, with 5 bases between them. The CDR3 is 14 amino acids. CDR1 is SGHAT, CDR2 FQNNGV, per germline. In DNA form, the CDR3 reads TGTGCCAGCAGCTTAGAAGGGTACCAAGAGACCCAGTACTTC. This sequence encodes CASSLEGYQETQYF. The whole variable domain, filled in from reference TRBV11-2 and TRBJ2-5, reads EAGVAQSPRYKIIEKRQSVAFWCNPISGHATLYWYQQILGQGPKLLIQFQNNGVVDDSQLPKDRFSAERLKGVDSTLKIQPAKLEDSAVYLCASSLEGYQETQYFGPGTRLLVL.

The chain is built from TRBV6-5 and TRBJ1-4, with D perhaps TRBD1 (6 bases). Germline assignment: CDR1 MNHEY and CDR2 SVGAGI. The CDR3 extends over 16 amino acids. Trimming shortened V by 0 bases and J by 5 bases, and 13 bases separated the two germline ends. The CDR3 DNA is TGTGCCAGCAGTTACTCGCGACAGGAGGGGAATGAAAAACTGTTTTTT. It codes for CASSYSRQEGNEKLFF.

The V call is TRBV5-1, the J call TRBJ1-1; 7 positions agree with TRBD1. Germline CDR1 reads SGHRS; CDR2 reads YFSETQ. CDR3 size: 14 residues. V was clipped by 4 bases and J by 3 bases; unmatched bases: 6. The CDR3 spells CASSVGGADTEAFF. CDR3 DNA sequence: TGCGCCAGCAGCGTAGGGGGCGCCGACACTGAAGCTTTCTTT.

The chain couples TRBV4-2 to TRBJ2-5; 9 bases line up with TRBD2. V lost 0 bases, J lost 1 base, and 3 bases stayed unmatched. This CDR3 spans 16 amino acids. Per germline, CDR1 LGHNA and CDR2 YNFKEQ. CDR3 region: CASSQDGAGGQETQYF. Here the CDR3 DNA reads TGTGCCAGCAGCCAAGATGGAGCGGGAGGCCAAGAGACCCAGTACTTC.

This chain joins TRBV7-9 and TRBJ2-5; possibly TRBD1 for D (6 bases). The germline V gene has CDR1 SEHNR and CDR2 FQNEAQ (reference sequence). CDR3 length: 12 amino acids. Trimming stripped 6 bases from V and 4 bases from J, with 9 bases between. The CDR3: CASRNRVETQYF. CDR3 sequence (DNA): TGTGCCAGCAGAAACAGGGTAGAGACCCAGTACTTC. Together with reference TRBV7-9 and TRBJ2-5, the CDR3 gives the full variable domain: DTGVSQNPRHKITKRGQNVTFRCDPISEHNRLYWYRQTLGQGPEFLTYFQNEAQLEKSRLLSDRFSAERPKGSFSTLEIQRTEQGDSAMYLCASRNRVETQYFGPGTRLLVL.

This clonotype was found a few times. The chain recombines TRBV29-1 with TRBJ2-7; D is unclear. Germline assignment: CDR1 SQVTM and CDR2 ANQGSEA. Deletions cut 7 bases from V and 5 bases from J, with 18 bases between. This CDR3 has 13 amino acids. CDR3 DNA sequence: TGCAGCGCAACGGCCAGTCAAGGCCACGAGCAGTACTTC. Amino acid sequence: CSATASQGHEQYF.

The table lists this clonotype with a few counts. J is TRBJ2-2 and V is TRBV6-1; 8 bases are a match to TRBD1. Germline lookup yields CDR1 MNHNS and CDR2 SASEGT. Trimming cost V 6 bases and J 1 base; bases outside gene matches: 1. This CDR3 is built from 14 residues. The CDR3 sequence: CASRGQVNTGELFF. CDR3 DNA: TGTGCCAGCAGGGGACAGGTGAACACCGGGGAGCTGTTTTTT.

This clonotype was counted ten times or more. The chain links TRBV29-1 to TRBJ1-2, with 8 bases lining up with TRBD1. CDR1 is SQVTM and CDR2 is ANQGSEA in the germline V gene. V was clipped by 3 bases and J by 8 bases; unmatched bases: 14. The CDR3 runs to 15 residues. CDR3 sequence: CSVDPGRQGARGYTF. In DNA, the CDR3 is TGCAGCGTTGATCCAGGACGGCAGGGGGCGCGAGGCTACACCTTC.

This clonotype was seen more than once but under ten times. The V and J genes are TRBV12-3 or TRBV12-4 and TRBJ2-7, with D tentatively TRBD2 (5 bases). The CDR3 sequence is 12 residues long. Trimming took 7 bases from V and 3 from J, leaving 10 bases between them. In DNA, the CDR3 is TGTGCCAGCAAGAGGGCTGACTACGAGCAGTACTTC. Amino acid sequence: CASKRADYEQYF.

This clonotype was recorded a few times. The CDR3 is CARGAASTDTQYF. The CDR3 DNA reads as TGTGCCAGAGGAGCGGCTAGCACAGATACGCAGTATTTT. The gene calls are TRBV2 and TRBJ2-3, with a tentative D call TRBD2 (5 bases). V dropped 9 bases and J dropped 0 bases, with 10 bases sitting between them. Germline CDR1 is SNHLY and CDR2 is FYNNEI. The CDR3 extends over 13 amino acids.

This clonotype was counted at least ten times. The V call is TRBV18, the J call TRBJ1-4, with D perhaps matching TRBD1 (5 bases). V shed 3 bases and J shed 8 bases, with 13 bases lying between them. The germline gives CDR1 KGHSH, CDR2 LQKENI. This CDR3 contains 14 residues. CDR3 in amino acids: CASSPLGVGEKLFF. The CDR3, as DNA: TGTGCCAGCTCACCGTTGGGGGTCGGGGAAAAACTGTTTTTT.

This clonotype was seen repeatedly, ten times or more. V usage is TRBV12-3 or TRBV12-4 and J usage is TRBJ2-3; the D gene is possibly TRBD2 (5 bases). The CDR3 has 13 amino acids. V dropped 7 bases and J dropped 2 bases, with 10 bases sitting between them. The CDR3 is CASMEVATDTQYF. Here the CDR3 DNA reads TGTGCCAGCATGGAGGTGGCCACAGATACGCAGTATTTT.

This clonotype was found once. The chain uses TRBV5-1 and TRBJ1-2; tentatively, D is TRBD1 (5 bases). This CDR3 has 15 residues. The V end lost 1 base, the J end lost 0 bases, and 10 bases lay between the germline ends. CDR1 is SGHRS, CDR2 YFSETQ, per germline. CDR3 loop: CASSLNTGTNYGYTF. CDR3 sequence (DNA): TGCGCCAGCAGCTTGAACACAGGAACTAACTATGGCTACACCTTC.

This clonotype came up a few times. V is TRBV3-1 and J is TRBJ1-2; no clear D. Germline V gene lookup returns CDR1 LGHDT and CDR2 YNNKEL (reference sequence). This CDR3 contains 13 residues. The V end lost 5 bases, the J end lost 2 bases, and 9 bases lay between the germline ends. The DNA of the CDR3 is TGTGCCAGCAGCGTGGCGGAAAACTATGGCTACACCTTC. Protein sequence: CASSVAENYGYTF.

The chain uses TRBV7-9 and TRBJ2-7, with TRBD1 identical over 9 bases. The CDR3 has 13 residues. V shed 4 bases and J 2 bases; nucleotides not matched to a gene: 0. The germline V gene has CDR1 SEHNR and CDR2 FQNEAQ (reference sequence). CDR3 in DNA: TGTGCCAGCAGCTGGGACAGGGCCTACGAGCAGTACTTC. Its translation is CASSWDRAYEQYF.

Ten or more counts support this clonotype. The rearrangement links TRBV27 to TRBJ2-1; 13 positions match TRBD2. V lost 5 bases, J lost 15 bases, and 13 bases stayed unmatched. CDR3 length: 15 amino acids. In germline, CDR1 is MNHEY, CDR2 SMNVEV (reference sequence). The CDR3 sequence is CASSTWTSGGRKAFF. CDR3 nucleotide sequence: TGTGCCAGCAGTACCTGGACTAGCGGGGGCCGAAAGGCGTTCTTC.

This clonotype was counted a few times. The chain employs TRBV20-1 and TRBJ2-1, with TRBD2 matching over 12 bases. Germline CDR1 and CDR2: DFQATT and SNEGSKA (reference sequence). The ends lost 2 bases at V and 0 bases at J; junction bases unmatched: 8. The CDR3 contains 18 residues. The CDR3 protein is CSARFPSGGARSYNEQFF. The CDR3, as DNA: TGCAGTGCTAGATTCCCTAGCGGGGGGGCCCGCTCCTACAATGAGCAGTTCTTC.

CDR3: CASSNLGTGELFF. In DNA form, the CDR3 reads TGTGCCAGCAGCAACTTGGGTACCGGGGAGCTGTTTTTT. The chain employs TRBV7-3 and TRBJ2-2; D ambiguous. Germline loops: CDR1 SGHTA, CDR2 FQGTGA. This CDR3 region has 13 residues. V lost 5 bases, J lost 5 bases, and 9 bases lay in between.